This T cell receptor (beta chain) originates from a study of identical twins. Healthy Caucasian individuals made up all the donors. V was shortened by 4 bases and J by 4 bases, with 11 bases between the two germline ends. This CDR3 region has 13 residues. CDR1 is SGHRS and CDR2 is YFSETQ in the germline V gene. This clonotype has a count of ten or more. TCRdb re-called the 5' RACE reads with MiXCR, one entry per CDR3 protein. The sample yields about 690,000 distinct CDR3 sequences, around 6% seen once. This clonotype was obtained from a young man in good health. The chain uses TRBV5-1 and TRBJ1-1, with TRBD1 as a possible D gene (6 bases). Sequencing was carried out using naive T cells sorted from blood. CDR3 DNA sequence: TGCGCCAGCAGCCCGGGGGGCCGCACTGAAGCTTTCTTT. It codes for CASSPGGRTEAFF.